The rows below give T cell receptor beta chains drawn from one sample of a study of CD8 T cells in ankylosing spondylitis. TCRdb ran MiXCR on the 5' RACE reads and lists one entry per CDR3 protein. This sample has about 390,000 distinct CDR3 sequences, with around 24% found just once. The source material was blood, either unsorted or a sorted T cell fraction (not recorded which). All receptors come from a male donor with ankylosing spondylitis. The CDR3 runs from the conserved cysteine through the conserved F or W. The D gene is left open where the match is weak. Clone sizes are given selectively: once, few, many, or a class where the clone is expanded.

V gene	D gene	clone size	J gene	CDR3 length	CDR3 DNA	CDR3 protein
TRBV6-2/TRBV6-3	TRBD2	few	TRBJ2-7	14	TGTGCCAGCAGACGAGCGGGAGGCTCCTACGAGCAGTACTTC	CASRRAGGSYEQYF
TRBV7-2	-	few	TRBJ2-3	17	TGTGCCAGCAGCTTCTCCTCGGGTCTCCTTACAACAGATACGCAGTATTTT	CASSFSSGLLTTDTQYF
TRBV9	TRBD2	-	TRBJ2-1	15	TGTGCCAGCGCCAGCCGGGACTATGGAAACAATGAGCAGTTCTTC	CASASRDYGNNEQFF
TRBV12-3/TRBV12-4	-	-	TRBJ2-3	12	TGTGCCAGCAGTTTAGTTGTTTATACGCAGTATTTT	CASSLVVYTQYF
TRBV5-5	-	-	TRBJ2-1	16	TGTGCCAGCAGCTTGCTGTGGACAGCCTCCTACAATGAGCAGTTCTTC	CASSLLWTASYNEQFF
TRBV5-1	TRBD1	few	TRBJ2-3	15	TGCGCCAGCAGAAACTACAGGGGCTCAACAGATACGCAGTATTTT	CASRNYRGSTDTQYF
TRBV5-4	-	few	TRBJ1-1	14	TGTGCCAGCAGCTCCGAGACCCATCTCACTGAAGCTTTCTTT	CASSSETHLTEAFF
TRBV20-1	TRBD1	-	TRBJ1-1	16	TGCAGTGCTAGAGGCGACAGGGGGCTTTGGGACACTGAAGCTTTCTTT	CSARGDRGLWDTEAFF
TRBV20-1	-	few	TRBJ2-2	15	TGCAGTGCTAGAGATGGATGGGATAACACCGGGGAGCTGTTTTTT	CSARDGWDNTGELFF
TRBV28	-	-	TRBJ1-2	13	TGTGCCAGCCAACCCTCAATTAACTATGGCTACACCTTC	CASQPSINYGYTF
TRBV28	TRBD2	-	TRBJ2-7	16	TGTGCCAGCAGTTTAGAGGCGGGGGGGAGCTCCTACGAGCAGTACTTC	CASSLEAGGSSYEQYF
TRBV5-5	TRBD1	-	TRBJ2-7	13	TGTGCCAGCAGCTCCATCAGGGGGAACGAGCAGTACTTC	CASSSIRGNEQYF
TRBV29-1	TRBD2	many	TRBJ2-7	13	TGCAGCGTTATCCCTAGCGGGACGTACGAGCAGTACTTC	CSVIPSGTYEQYF
TRBV29-1	-	many	TRBJ1-1	13	TGCAGCGATTTTTTGGGGGTCGGGGCTGAAGCTTTCTTT	CSDFLGVGAEAFF
TRBV7-3	-	-	TRBJ2-3	17	TGTGCCAGCAGCTTAAGGTTGGGCAGGGGGGCCGCAGATACGCAGTATTTT	CASSLRLGRGAADTQYF
TRBV12-5	TRBD1	-	TRBJ2-2	17	TGTGCTAGTGGTTCACCAGCACAGGGGGCGAACACCGGGGAGCTGTTTTTT	CASGSPAQGANTGELFF
TRBV12-3/TRBV12-4	TRBD1	-	TRBJ2-2	15	TGTGCCAGCAGTACCAACCAGGGGGTTACCGGGGAGCTGTTTTTT	CASSTNQGVTGELFF
TRBV6-1	-	few	TRBJ2-7	15	TGTGCCAGCAGTGAAGTAGGGGACGGCTCTTCAGGGCAGTACTTC	CASSEVGDGSSGQYF
TRBV2	TRBD2	-	TRBJ2-1	16	TGTGCCAGCAAGGGCGGGAGGGCCTCTTTTTACAATGAGCAGTTCTTC	CASKGGRASFYNEQFF
TRBV5-1	TRBD2	-	TRBJ2-3	15	TGCGCCAGCAGCTCCAACCGGGGGGACGGGGATACGCAGTATTTT	CASSSNRGDGDTQYF
TRBV5-1	TRBD2	few	TRBJ2-3	19	TGCGCCAGCAGCTTACGGCCTGCCGGACTAGCGGGAGAAACAGATACGCAGTATTTT	CASSLRPAGLAGETDTQYF
TRBV3-1	TRBD1	-	TRBJ1-6	16	TGTGCCAGCAGCCGAGCCGGGACAGGGGGCCTTTCACCCCTCCACTTT	CASSRAGTGGLSPLHF
TRBV20-1	-	-	TRBJ2-3	12	TGCAGTGCTGGCGGGACGACAGATACGCAGTATTTT	CSAGGTTDTQYF
TRBV5-1	TRBD1	-	TRBJ2-2	16	TGCGCCAGCAGCGGCACCGGGACAGGGGGACCCGGGGAGCTGTTTTTT	CASSGTGTGGPGELFF
TRBV20-1	-	few	TRBJ2-7	13	TGCAGTGCGAAGCTCTCAGGGTTACACGAGCAGTACTTC	CSAKLSGLHEQYF
TRBV20-1	-	-	TRBJ2-4	17	TGCAGTGGAGCAGTTCGTGGTGGATTGATAGCCAAAAACATTCAGTACTTC	CSGAVRGGLIAKNIQYF
TRBV5-1	-	-	TRBJ2-2	17	TGCGCCAGCAGCTTGGACATACTCCTAAAGGGGACCGGGGAGCTGTTTTTT	CASSLDILLKGTGELFF
TRBV6-2/TRBV6-3	TRBD2	-	TRBJ2-7	14	TGTGCCAGCACTGTCTCCCGGGAGGGAGGCGAGCAGTACTTC	CASTVSREGGEQYF
TRBV11-2	TRBD2	-	TRBJ2-1	16	TGTGCCAGCAGCCCCTGGCGGGGGAGCTCCTACAATGAGCAGTTCTTC	CASSPWRGSSYNEQFF
TRBV10-3	TRBD2	-	TRBJ2-5	14	TGTGCCATCAGACCGGGAGGCGGACAAGAGACCCAGTACTTC	CAIRPGGGQETQYF
TRBV30	-	-	TRBJ1-5	14	TGTGCCTGGAGCCGAGGGGATAGCAATCAGCCCCAGCATTTT	CAWSRGDSNQPQHF
TRBV7-9	-	once	TRBJ1-1	17	TGTGCCAGCAGCCCTGGGAGGGTTGGCAGTCGGAACACTGAAGCTTTCTTT	CASSPGRVGSRNTEAFF
TRBV7-8	TRBD1	few	TRBJ2-7	14	TGTGCCAGCAGACCCGGAGACAGGGGTTACGAGCAGTACTTC	CASRPGDRGYEQYF
TRBV10-3	TRBD1	few	TRBJ2-7	14	TGTGCCATCAGTGAGTCAGGGGGCTACTACGAGCAGTACTTC	CAISESGGYYEQYF
TRBV27	-	few	TRBJ1-1	13	TGTGCCAGCAGTTTGAGAGGGGCCACTGAAGCTTTCTTT	CASSLRGATEAFF
TRBV6-6	-	-	TRBJ2-5	13	TGTGCCAGCAGTACTCCCTTTATTGAGACCCAGTACTTC	CASSTPFIETQYF
TRBV28	-	few	TRBJ1-2	14	TGTGCCAGCAGTCAAACAGGCTCCCCCTATGGCTACACCTTC	CASSQTGSPYGYTF
TRBV20-1	-	-	TRBJ2-5	14	TGCAGTGCTAGTATCTCTGGCAGGGTAGAGACCCAGTACTTC	CSASISGRVETQYF
TRBV5-4	TRBD1	few	TRBJ2-4	19	TGTGCCAGCAGCCTGGGGGTGGCAGGGGGTAGTTTGGCCAAAAACATTCAGTACTTC	CASSLGVAGGSLAKNIQYF
TRBV12-3/TRBV12-4	TRBD2	many	TRBJ2-1	14	TGTGCCAGCAGTCGGACTAGCGGGATCAATGAGCAGTTCTTC	CASSRTSGINEQFF
TRBV5-1	-	many	TRBJ1-2	14	TGCGCCAGCAGCTTGGCCACGGGGGACTATGGCTACACCTTC	CASSLATGDYGYTF
TRBV12-3/TRBV12-4	TRBD2	-	TRBJ2-7	14	TGTGCCAGCAGGACTAGCGGGAGTATGGGCGAGCAGTACTTC	CASRTSGSMGEQYF
TRBV20-1	TRBD1	few	TRBJ1-1	14	TGCAGTGCGACCGGGACAGGCCATCACACTGAAGCTTTCTTT	CSATGTGHHTEAFF
TRBV2	-	many	TRBJ1-2	14	TGTGCCAGCCAAGTCTGGGGGCGTCGCTATGGCTACACCTTC	CASQVWGRRYGYTF
TRBV5-1	TRBD2	few	TRBJ2-2	17	TGCGCCAGCAGCCTCCTAGCGGGAGATGCGAACACCGGGGAGCTGTTTTTT	CASSLLAGDANTGELFF
TRBV7-9	-	few	TRBJ1-2	13	TGTGCCAGCAGCCGACAGTCCGAGTATGGCTACACCTTC	CASSRQSEYGYTF
TRBV9	TRBD1	-	TRBJ2-2	15	TGTGCCAGCAGCGTAGCTACAGGGGGCCCCGGGGAGCTGTTTTTT	CASSVATGGPGELFF
TRBV28	TRBD1	-	TRBJ2-7	15	TGTGCCAGCAGTCACAGGGGCACTCCCGCCTACGAGCAGTACTTC	CASSHRGTPAYEQYF
TRBV29-1	-	-	TRBJ2-1	15	TGCAGCGAGTATACAGCGAAAAGCTCCTACAATGAGCAGTTCTTC	CSEYTAKSSYNEQFF
TRBV4-3	-	-	TRBJ2-3	18	TGCGCCAGCAGCCAAGAGGGCGTTGGCGGACTTAGCACAGATACGCAGTATTTT	CASSQEGVGGLSTDTQYF
TRBV20-1	-	few	TRBJ1-5	13	TGCAGTGCTAGTTCCAATAGCAATCAGCCCCAGCATTTT	CSASSNSNQPQHF
TRBV6-2/TRBV6-3	TRBD1	-	TRBJ2-2	13	TGTGCCAGTCGACAGGGGGTTTTCGGGGAGCTGTTTTTT	CASRQGVFGELFF
TRBV5-6	TRBD2	few	TRBJ2-7	15	TGTGCCAGCAGCCAAATCCAGCGGGACCACTACGAGCAGTACTTC	CASSQIQRDHYEQYF